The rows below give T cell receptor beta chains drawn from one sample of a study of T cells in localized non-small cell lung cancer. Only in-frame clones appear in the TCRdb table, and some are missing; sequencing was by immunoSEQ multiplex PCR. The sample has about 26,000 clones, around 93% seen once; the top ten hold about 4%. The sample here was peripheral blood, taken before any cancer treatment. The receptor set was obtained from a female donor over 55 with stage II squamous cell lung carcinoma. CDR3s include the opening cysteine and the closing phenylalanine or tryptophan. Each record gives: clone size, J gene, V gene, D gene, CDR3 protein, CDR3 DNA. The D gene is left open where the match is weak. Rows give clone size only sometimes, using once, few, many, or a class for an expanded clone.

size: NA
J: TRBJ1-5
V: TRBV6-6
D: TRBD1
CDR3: CASSYPGQGNQPQHF
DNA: TGTGCCAGCAGTTACCCGGGACAGGGGAATCAGCCCCAGCATTTT

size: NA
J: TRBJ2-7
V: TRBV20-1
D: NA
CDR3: CSAHRDPQYF
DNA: TGCAGTGCGCACAGGGACCCGCAGTACTTC

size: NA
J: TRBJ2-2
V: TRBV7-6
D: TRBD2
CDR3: CASSLVGGADTGELFF
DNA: TGTGCCAGCAGCTTAGTCGGGGGGGCGGACACCGGGGAGCTGTTTTTT

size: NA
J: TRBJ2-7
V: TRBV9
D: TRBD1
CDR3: CASSARTGLFAEQYF
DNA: TGTGCCAGCAGCGCCCGGACAGGGTTATTTGCCGAGCAGTACTTC

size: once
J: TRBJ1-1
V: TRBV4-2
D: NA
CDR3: CASSQGETGNTEAFF
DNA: TGTGCCAGCAGCCAAGGAGAAACAGGGAACACTGAAGCTTTCTTT

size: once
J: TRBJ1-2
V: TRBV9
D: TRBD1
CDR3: CASSTPRGQSYGYTF
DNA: TGTGCCAGCAGTACCCCACGGGGACAGTCATATGGCTACACCTTC

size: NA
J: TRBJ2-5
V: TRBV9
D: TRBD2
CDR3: CASSVGLAGETQYF
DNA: TGTGCCAGCAGCGTGGGACTAGCGGGAGAGACCCAGTACTTC

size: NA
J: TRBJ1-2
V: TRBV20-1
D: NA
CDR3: CSASRVHGYTF
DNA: TGCAGTGCTAGCAGGGTCCATGGCTACACCTTC

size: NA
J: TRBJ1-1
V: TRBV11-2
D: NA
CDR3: CASSSPRGNTEAFF
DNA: TGTGCCAGCAGCTCGCCGCGTGGGAACACTGAAGCTTTCTTT

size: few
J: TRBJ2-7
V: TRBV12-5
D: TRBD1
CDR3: CASGLVRVQDRGVSYEQYF
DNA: TGTGCTAGTGGTTTGGTACGGGTACAAGACAGGGGAGTCTCCTACGAGCAGTACTTC

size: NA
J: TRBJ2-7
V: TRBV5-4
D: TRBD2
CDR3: CASSAGLAGPYEQYF
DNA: TGTGCCAGCAGCGCAGGACTAGCGGGACCCTACGAGCAGTACTTC

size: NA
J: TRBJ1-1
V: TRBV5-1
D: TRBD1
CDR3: CASSRGTGMNTEAFF
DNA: TGCGCCAGCAGCAGGGGGACAGGGATGAACACTGAAGCTTTCTTT

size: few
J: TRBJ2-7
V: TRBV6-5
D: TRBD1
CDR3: CASSYSGTGSYEQYF
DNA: TGTGCCAGCAGTTACTCGGGGACAGGATCCTACGAGCAGTACTTC

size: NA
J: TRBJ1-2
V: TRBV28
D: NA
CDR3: CASSSIRSANYGYTF
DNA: TGTGCCAGCAGTTCCATCCGGTCTGCTAACTATGGCTACACCTTC

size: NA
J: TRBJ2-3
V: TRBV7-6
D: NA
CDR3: CASSLAGGPGDTQYF
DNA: TGTGCCAGCAGCTTAGCAGGGGGGCCTGGTGATACGCAGTATTTT

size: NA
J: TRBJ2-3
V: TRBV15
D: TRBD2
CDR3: CATSRGLGSTDTQYF
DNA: TGTGCCACCAGCAGGGGACTAGGTAGCACAGATACGCAGTATTTT

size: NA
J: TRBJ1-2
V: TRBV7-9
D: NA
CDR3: CASSLDSTAGYTF
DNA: TGTGCCAGCAGCTTAGACAGCACGGCTGGCTACACCTTC

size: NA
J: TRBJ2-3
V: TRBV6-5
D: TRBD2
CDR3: CASSYSPSGGVDTQYF
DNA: TGTGCCAGCAGTTACTCCCCTAGCGGGGGGGTAGATACGCAGTATTTT

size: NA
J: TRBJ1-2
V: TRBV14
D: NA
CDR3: CASSQFDQNYGYTF
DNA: TGTGCCAGCAGCCAGTTTGACCAGAACTATGGCTACACCTTC

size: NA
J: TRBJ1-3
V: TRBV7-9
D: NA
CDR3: CASSLATGAAGNTIYF
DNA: TGTGCCAGCAGCTTAGCGACCGGGGCAGCTGGAAACACCATATATTTT

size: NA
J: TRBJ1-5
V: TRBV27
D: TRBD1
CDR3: CASSSKTGLYQPQHF
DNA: TGTGCCAGCAGTTCTAAGACAGGGCTCTATCAGCCCCAGCATTTT

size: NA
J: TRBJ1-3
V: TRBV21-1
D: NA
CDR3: CASSSHRGKGNTIYF
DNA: TGTGCCAGCAGCTCCCACAGGGGTAAGGGAAACACCATATATTTT

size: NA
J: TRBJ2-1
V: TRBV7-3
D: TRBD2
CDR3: CASSLRASGRNEQFF
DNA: TGTGCCAGCAGCTTACGGGCTAGCGGGAGAAATGAGCAGTTCTTC

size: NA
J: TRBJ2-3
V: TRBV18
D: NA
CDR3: CASSPYGLADTQYF
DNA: TGTGCCAGCTCACCATATGGCCTAGCAGATACGCAGTATTTT

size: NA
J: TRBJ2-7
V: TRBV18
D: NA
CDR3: CASSPPLPGTGEQYF
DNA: TGTGCCAGCTCACCACCTCTTCCCGGGACGGGAGAGCAGTACTTC

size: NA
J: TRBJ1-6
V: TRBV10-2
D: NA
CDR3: CASQAGPERGSDNSPLHF
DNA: TGCGCCAGCCAGGCTGGGCCTGAAAGGGGGTCGGATAATTCACCCCTCCACTTT

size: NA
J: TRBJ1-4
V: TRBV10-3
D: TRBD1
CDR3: CAIGTVDEKLFF
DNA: TGTGCCATCGGGACAGTCGACGAAAAACTGTTTTTT

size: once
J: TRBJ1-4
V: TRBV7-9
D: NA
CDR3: CASSLSVAATNEKLFF
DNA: TGTGCCAGCAGCTTAAGTGTAGCTGCAACTAATGAAAAACTGTTTTTT

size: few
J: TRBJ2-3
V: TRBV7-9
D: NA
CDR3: CASSWGLPSTDTQYF
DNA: TGTGCCAGCAGCTGGGGACTTCCTAGCACAGATACGCAGTATTTT

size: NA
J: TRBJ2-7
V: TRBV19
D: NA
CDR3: CASSITHGPYEQYF
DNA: TGTGCCAGTAGTATAACACATGGTCCCTACGAGCAGTACTTC

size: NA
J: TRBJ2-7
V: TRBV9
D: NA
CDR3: CASSVQDSAYEQYF
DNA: TGTGCCAGCAGCGTACAGGACAGTGCCTACGAGCAGTACTTC

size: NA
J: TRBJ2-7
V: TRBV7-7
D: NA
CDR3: CASSLGSSGTYEQYF
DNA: TGTGCTAGCAGCTTAGGGAGTAGCGGCACCTACGAGCAGTACTTC

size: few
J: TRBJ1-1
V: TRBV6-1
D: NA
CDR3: CASSEVGVPTEAFF
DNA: TGTGCCAGCAGTGAAGTCGGGGTTCCCACTGAAGCTTTCTTT

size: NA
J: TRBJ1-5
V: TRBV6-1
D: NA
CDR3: CASSEAQGNQPQHF
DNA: TGTGCCAGCAGTGAAGCACAGGGCAATCAGCCCCAGCATTTT

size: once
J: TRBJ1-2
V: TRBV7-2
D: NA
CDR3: CASSFGRDYGYTF
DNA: TGTGCCAGCAGCTTCGGCAGGGACTATGGCTACACCTTC

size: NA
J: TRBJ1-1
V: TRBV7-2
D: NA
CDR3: CASSTGGGLNTEAFF
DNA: TGTGCCAGCAGCACCGGGGGGGGGCTGAACACTGAAGCTTTCTTT

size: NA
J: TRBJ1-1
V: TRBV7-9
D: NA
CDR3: CASSLVPVGNTEAFF
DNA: TGTGCCAGCAGCTTAGTTCCAGTTGGGAACACTGAAGCTTTCTTT

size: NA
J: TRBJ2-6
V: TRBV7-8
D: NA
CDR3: CASSLTGFSGANVLTF
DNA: TGTGCCAGCAGCCTAACAGGGTTTAGTGGGGCCAACGTCCTGACTTTC

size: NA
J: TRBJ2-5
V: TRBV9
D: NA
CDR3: CASSRAGNRDQYF
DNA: TGTGCCAGCAGCAGAGCGGGCAATCGAGACCAGTACTTC

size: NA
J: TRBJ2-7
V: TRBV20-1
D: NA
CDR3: CSASGNHEQYF
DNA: TGCAGTGCTAGCGGCAACCACGAGCAGTACTTC

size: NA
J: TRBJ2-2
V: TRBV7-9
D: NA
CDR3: CASSWTENTGELFF
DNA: TGTGCCAGCAGCTGGACTGAGAACACCGGGGAGCTGTTTTTT

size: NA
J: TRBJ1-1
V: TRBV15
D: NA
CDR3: CATSRPFRAEAFF
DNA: TGTGCCACCAGCAGACCCTTTCGGGCTGAAGCTTTCTTT

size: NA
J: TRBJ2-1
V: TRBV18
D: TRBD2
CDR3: CASSPFGGGSYNEQFF
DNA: TGTGCCAGCTCACCTTTCGGCGGGGGCTCCTACAATGAGCAGTTCTTC

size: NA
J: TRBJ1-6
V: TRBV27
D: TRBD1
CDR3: CASSTGGSNSPLHF
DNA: TGTGCCAGCAGTACAGGGGGTAGTAATTCACCCCTCCACTTT

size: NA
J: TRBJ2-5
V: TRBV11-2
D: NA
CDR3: CASSLADKQETQYF
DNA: TGTGCCAGCAGCTTAGCCGACAAGCAAGAGACCCAGTACTTC

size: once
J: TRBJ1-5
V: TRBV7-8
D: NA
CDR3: CASSLSARDSIYSNQPQHF
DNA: TGTGCCAGCAGCTTATCGGCCAGGGACTCTATTTATAGCAATCAGCCCCAGCATTTT